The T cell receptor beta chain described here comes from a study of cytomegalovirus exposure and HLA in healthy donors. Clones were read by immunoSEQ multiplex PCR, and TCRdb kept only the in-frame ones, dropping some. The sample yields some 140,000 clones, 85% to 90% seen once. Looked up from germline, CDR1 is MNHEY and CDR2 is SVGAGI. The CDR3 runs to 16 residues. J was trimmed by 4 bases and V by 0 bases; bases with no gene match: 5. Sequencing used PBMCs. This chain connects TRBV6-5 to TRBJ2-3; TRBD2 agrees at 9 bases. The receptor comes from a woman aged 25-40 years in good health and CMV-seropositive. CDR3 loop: CASSYSAGGQADTQYF. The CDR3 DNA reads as TGTGCCAGCAGTTACTCAGCGGGAGGCCAGGCAGATACGCAGTATTTT.